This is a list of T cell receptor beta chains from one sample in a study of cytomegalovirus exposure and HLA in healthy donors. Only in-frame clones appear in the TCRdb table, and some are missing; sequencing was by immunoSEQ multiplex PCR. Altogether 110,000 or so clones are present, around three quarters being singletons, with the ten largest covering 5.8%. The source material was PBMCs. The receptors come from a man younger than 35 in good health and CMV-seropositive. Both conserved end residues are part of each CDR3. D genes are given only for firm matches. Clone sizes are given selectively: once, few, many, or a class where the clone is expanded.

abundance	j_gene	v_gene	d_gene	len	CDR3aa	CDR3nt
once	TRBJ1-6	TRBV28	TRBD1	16	CASKSGQGARLLALHF	TGTGCCAGCAAGTCGGGACAGGGGGCGCGATTGTTGGCCCTCCACTTT
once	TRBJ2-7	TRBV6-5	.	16	CASSSARGKGVREQYF	TGTGCCAGCAGTTCCGCCCGAGGGAAGGGGGTACGCGAGCAGTACTTC
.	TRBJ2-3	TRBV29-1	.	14	CSVVHLGRTDTQYF	TGCAGCGTCGTTCATCTGGGGCGAACAGATACGCAGTATTTT
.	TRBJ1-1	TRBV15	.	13	CATSSHLDTEAFF	TGTGCCACCAGCTCCCACTTGGACACTGAAGCTTTCTTT
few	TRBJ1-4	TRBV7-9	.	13	CASSLLSDEKLFF	TGTGCCAGCAGCTTGTTGTCCGATGAAAAACTGTTTTTT
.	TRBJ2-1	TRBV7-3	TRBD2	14	CASSFSGSYNEQFF	TGTGCCAGCAGTTTTAGCGGGAGTTACAATGAGCAGTTCTTC
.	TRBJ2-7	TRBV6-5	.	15	CASSYGTRGSYEQYF	TGTGCCAGCAGTTACGGCACCCGAGGGTCCTACGAGCAGTACTTC
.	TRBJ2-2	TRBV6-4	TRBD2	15	CASSPGLGGVGELFF	TGTGCCAGCAGTCCGGGACTAGGAGGCGTCGGGGAGCTGTTTTTT
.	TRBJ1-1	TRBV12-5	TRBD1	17	CASGLVQSGQGHAEAFF	TGTGCTAGTGGTTTGGTACAATCGGGACAGGGTCACGCTGAAGCTTTCTTT
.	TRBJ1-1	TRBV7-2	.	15	CASSGWRQTNTEAFF	TGTGCCAGCAGCGGGTGGAGGCAGACGAACACTGAAGCTTTCTTT
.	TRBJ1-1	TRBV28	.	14	CASSQQFLNTEAFF	TGTGCCAGCAGTCAACAGTTCCTGAACACTGAAGCTTTCTTT
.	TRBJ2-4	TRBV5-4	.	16	CASSLAPNLAKNSQYF	TGTGCCAGCAGCTTGGCCCCGAACCTAGCCAAAAACAGTCAGTACTTC
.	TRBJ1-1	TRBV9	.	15	CASSAASYMNTEAFF	TGTGCCAGCAGCGCCGCCTCATACATGAACACTGAAGCTTTCTTT
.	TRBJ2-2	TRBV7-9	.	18	CASSLNPLRPRDTGELFF	TGTGCCAGCAGCCTAAATCCTCTACGTCCGAGGGACACCGGGGAGCTGTTTTTT
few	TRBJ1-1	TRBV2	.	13	CASSQGRNTEAFF	TGTGCCAGCAGTCAGGGGAGGAACACTGAAGCTTTCTTT
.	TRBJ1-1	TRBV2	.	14	CASSVNRQNTEAFF	TGTGCCAGCAGTGTAAACAGACAGAACACTGAAGCTTTCTTT
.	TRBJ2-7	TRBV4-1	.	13	CASSQTRDNEQYF	TGCGCCAGCAGCCAGACAAGGGACAACGAGCAGTACTTC
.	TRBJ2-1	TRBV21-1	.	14	CASSITSRGNEQFF	TGTGCCAGCAGCATAACTAGCCGAGGTAATGAGCAGTTCTTC
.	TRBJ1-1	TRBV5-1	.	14	CASSFGRGNTEAFF	TGCGCCAGCAGCTTTGGCCGTGGGAACACTGAAGCTTTCTTT
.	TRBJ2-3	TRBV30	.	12	CAWSGSGYTQYF	TGTGCCTGGAGTGGTAGCGGTTATACGCAGTATTTT
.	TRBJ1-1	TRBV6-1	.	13	CASRQFASTEAFF	TGTGCCAGCCGACAGTTCGCTTCCACTGAAGCTTTCTTT
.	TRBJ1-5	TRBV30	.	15	CAWSLEGISNQPQHF	TGTGCCTGGAGTTTGGAGGGTATTAGCAATCAGCCCCAGCATTTT
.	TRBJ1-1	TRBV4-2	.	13	CASSQAGGGEAFF	TGTGCCAGCAGCCAAGCCGGCGGGGGTGAAGCTTTCTTT
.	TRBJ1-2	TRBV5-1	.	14	CASSLGEGDYGYTF	TGCGCCAGCAGCTTGGGGGAGGGTGACTATGGCTACACCTTC
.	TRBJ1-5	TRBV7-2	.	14	CASSSRGSNQPQHF	TGTGCCAGCAGCTCCCGGGGTAGCAATCAGCCCCAGCATTTT
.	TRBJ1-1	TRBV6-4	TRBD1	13	CASSDSQGIEAFF	TGTGCCAGCAGTGACTCACAGGGGATTGAAGCTTTCTTT